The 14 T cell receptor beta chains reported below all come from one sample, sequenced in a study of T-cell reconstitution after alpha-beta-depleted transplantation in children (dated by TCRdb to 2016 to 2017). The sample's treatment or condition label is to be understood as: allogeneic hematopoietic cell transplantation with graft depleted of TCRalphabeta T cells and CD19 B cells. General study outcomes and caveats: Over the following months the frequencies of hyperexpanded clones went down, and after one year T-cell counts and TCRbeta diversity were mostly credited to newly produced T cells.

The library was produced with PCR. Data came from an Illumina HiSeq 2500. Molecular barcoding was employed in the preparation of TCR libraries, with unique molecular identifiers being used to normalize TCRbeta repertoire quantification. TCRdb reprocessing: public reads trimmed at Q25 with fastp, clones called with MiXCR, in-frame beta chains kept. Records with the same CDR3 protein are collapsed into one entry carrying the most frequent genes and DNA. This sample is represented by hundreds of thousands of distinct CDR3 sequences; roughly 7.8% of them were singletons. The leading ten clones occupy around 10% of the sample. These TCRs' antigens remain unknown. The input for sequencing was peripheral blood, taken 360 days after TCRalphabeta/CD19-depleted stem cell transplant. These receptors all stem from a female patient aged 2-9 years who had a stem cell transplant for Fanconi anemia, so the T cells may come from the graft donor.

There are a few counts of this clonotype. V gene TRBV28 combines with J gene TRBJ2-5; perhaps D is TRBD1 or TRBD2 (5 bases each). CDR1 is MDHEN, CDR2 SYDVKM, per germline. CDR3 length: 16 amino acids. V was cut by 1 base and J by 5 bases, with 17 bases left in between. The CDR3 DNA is TGTGCCAGCAGTTTATTTATTGGGACGTCGGGGGAGACCCAGTACTTC. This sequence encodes CASSLFIGTSGETQYF.

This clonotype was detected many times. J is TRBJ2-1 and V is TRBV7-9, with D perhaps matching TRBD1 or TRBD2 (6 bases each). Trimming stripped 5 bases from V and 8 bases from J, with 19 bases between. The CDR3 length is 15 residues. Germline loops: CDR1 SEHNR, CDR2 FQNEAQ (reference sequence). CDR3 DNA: TGTGCCAGCAGCCCGCGATTCAACAGGGACTATGAGCAGTTCTTC. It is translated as CASSPRFNRDYEQFF.

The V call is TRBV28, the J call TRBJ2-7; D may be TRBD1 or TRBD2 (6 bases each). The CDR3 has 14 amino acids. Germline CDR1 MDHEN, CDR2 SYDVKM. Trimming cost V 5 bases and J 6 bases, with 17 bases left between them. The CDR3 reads CASSPGALPCEQYF. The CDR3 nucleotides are TGTGCCAGCAGTCCGGGGGCCCTCCCCTGCGAGCAGTACTTC.

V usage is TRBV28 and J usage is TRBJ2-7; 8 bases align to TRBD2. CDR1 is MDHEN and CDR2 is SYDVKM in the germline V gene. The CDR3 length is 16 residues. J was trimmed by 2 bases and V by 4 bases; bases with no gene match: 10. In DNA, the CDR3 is TGTGCCAGCAGTTCCCCTAGCGGGCTAACAGCCTACGAGCAGTACTTC. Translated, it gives CASSSPSGLTAYEQYF.

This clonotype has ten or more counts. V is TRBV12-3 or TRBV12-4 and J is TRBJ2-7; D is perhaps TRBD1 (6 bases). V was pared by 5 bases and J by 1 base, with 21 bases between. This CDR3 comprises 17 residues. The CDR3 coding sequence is TGTGCCAGCAGTCCCTCCTTAGGACAGTCTACTTCCTACGAGCAGTACTTC. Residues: CASSPSLGQSTSYEQYF.

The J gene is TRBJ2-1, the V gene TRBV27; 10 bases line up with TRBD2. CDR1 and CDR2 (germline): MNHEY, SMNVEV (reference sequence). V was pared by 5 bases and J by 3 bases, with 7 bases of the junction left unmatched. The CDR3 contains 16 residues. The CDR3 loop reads CASSILPSGGYNEQFF. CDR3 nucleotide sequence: TGTGCCAGCAGTATCCTCCCTAGCGGGGGCTACAATGAGCAGTTCTTC.

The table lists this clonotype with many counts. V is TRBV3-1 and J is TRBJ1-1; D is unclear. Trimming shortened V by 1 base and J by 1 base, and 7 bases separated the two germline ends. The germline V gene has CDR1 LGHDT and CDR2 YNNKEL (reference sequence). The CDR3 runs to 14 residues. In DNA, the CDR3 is TGTGCCAGCAGCCAAGGAGGCAGGAACACTGAAGCTTTCTTT. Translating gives CASSQGGRNTEAFF.

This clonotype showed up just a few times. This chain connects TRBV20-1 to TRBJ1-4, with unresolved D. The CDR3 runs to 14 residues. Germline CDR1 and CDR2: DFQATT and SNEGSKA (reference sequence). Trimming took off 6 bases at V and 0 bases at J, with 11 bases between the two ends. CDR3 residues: CSAAQTATNEKLFF. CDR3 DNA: TGCAGTGCAGCACAGACTGCAACTAATGAAAAACTGTTTTTT.

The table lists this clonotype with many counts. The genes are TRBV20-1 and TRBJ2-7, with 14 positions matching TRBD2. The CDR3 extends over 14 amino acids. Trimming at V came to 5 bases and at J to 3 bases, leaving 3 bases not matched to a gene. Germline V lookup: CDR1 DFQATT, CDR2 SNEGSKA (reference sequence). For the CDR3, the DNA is TGCAGTGCTCATGGGACTAGCGGGGGCTACGAGCAGTACTTC. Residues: CSAHGTSGGYEQYF.

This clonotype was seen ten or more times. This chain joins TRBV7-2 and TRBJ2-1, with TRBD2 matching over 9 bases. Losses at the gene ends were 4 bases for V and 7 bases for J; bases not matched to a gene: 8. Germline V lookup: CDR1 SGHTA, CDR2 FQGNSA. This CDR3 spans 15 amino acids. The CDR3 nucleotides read TGTGCCAGCAGCTCACTAGCGGGTCAACTTAATGAGCAGTTCTTC. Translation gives CASSSLAGQLNEQFF.

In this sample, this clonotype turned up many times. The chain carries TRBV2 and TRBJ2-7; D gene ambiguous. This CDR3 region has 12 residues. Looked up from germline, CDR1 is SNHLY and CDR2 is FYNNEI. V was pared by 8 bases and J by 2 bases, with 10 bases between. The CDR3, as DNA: TGTGCCAGCGGACCCTATCCCTACGAGCAGTACTTC. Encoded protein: CASGPYPYEQYF.

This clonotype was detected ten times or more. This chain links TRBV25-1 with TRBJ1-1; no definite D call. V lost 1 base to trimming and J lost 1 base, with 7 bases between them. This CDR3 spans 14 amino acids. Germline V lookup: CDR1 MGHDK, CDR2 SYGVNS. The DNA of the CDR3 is TGTGCCAGCAGTGAATTAGGGCCGAACACTGAAGCTTTCTTT. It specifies CASSELGPNTEAFF.

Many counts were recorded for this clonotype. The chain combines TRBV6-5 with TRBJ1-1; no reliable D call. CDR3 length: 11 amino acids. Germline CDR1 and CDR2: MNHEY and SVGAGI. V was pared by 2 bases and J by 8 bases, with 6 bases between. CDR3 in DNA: TGTGCCAGCAGTTACGGGCAAGAAGCTTTCTTT. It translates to CASSYGQEAFF.

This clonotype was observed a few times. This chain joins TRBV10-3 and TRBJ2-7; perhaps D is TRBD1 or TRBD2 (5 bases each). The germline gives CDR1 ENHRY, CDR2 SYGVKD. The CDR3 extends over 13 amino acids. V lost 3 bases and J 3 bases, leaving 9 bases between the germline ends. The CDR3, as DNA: TGTGCCATCAGTGAAGGGACCTACTACGAGCAGTACTTC. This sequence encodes CAISEGTYYEQYF.